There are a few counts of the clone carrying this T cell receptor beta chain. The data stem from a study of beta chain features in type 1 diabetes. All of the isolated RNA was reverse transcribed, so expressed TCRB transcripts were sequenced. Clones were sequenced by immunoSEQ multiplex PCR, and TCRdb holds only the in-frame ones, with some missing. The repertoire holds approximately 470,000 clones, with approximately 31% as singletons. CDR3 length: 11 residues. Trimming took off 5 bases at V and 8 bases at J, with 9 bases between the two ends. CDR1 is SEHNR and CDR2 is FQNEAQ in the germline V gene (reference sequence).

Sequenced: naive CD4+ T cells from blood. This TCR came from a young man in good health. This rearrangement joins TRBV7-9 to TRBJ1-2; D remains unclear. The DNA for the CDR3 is TGTGCCAGCAGCCCCAGCGGGGGCTACACCTTC. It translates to CASSPSGGYTF.